This T cell receptor (beta chain) was observed in a study of PD-1 blockade in classical Hodgkin lymphoma (dated by TCRdb to 2020 to 2022). Context from the whole study: Nivolumab dosing was 3 mg/kg intravenously every 2 weeks, continuing until either disease progression or unacceptable toxicity. The study used CyTOF and TCR beta sequencing to define a peripheral blood immune signature of response to PD-1 blockade in classical Hodgkin lymphoma. Here is what the overall study found, with its caveats: A significant rise by C4D1 was seen in CD4+ but not CD8+ TCR diversity (p=0.0027 vs p=0.16), with the rise being most apparent in complete responders (p=0.02). Lower diversity was seen in patients whose nivolumab began less than 1 year after ASCT, and these patients were left out of later analyses so that immune reconstitution would not confound the results. The study was limited to a single clinical trial cohort, and causes of repertoire differences, possibly disease activity or prior therapy, remained undefined. Baseline TCR diversity was reported to be lower in newly diagnosed patients than in healthy donors, and even lower in relapsed/refractory patients. Trial patients achieving complete response had baseline diversity similar to newly diagnosed patients, whereas partial responders and progressors had significantly lower diversity.

CDR1 and CDR2 (SGHRS, YFSETQ) derive from the germline V gene. The CDR3 runs 15 amino acids, cysteine and phenylalanine included. Only the CDR3 portion is preserved as DNA: 45 bases, with reading frame beginning at the first base. V was cut back by 4 bases and J by 0 bases, leaving a gap of 8 bases between them. Concerning this clone: Its binding antigen is unknown. Nothing much larger sits one base from this clone, and base qualities are not available.

Interpreted using the paper, the time point label stands for: cycle 2 day 1 (C2D1) of nivolumab. Relapse after autologous stem cell transplantation had occurred in all trial patients, and cohorts A, B and C were distinguished by prior brentuximab vedotin exposure. The trial cohort was composed of roughly 60 patients with relapsed/refractory classical Hodgkin lymphoma, for whom complete response, partial response or progressive disease was recorded as best overall response. Single-agent nivolumab was administered to trial patients in the multi-cohort phase II CheckMate 205 trial. An independent review committee assessed best overall response using the 2007 International Working Group response criteria. Trial PBMCs were obtained immediately prior to nivolumab initiation (C1D1) and on therapy at cycle 2 day 1 and cycle 4 day 1. Peripheral blood was collected in 8 mL Vacutainer Cell Preparation Tubes, from which PBMCs were isolated by centrifugation and then cryopreserved.

Genomic DNA was isolated using the Qiagen DNeasy kit from unsorted PBMCs as well as from negatively selected CD4+ and CD8+ fractions. Amplification of TCR beta CDR3 regions was done by immunoSEQ multiplex PCR with primers that anneal to V and J segments. A synthetic immune receptor repertoire was used to minimize amplification bias, and remaining bias was computationally removed after sequencing. For the original study's pipeline: Custom Python scripts were used to quantify repertoire diversity as the Shannon entropy index. Unsorted, CD4+ and CD8+ repertoires were analyzed separately, except in combined analyses where CD4+ and CD8+ sequences were merged in silico. Clonal expansion was defined as at least a 2-fold frequency increase after treatment relative to C1D1, with a pseudocount of 0.5 for undetected baseline clones. Clones with 0 or 1 copy at C1D1 were defined as singleton clones, while clones with 2 or more copies were defined as non-singleton clones. By matching protein sequences in sorted samples from the same patient, clones expanded in unsorted samples were annotated as CD4+, CD8+ or unknown. Wilcoxon tests on paired samples were used to test diversity changes from C1D1 to C4D1. This immuneACCESS table, as held by TCRdb, lists in-frame sequences with V and J called but not all clones. Of the missing ones, under half trace to an unresolved V gene in checked studies; the others have no known cause. Clonal size and the V and J genes are those of that table, whereas D and trimming came from the DNA. The sample contains roughly 56,000 clones, more than 70% of them found a single time. Together, the top ten hold roughly 5% of the sample.

This clonotype was sampled from a human donor with classical Hodgkin lymphoma. This material consisted of peripheral blood mononuclear cells (PBMCs), taken before the second cycle of nivolumab. The V and J segments used are TRBV5-1 and TRBJ2-6, and TRBD2 may be the D gene, going by 6 matching bases. The bases read TGCGCCAGCAGCCCGGAGGGCTCTGGGGCCAACGTCCTGACTTTC. Its translation is CASSPEGSGANVLTF. With the rest looked up from the reference TRBV5-1 and TRBJ2-6 genes rather than sequenced, the full variable domain is KAGVTQTPRYLIKTRGQQVTLSCSPISGHRSVSWYQQTPGQGLQFLFEYFSETQRNKGNFPGRFSGRQFSNSRSEMNVSTLELGDSALYLCASSPEGSGANVLTFGAGSRLTVL.